Listed below are T cell receptor beta chains from one sample, sequenced in a study of CD8+CD57+ T cells in acquired aplastic anemia. In TCRdb, the reads were re-called with MiXCR into one record per CDR3 protein. The sample carries some 170,000 distinct CDR3 sequences, 40% to 50% recorded once. Sequenced input: sorted CD4+, CD8+, or CD8+CD57+ T cells (not recorded which) from PBMCs. These receptors originate from a human donor with aplastic anemia. Each CDR3 is given with its conserved first and last residue. The D gene is left open where the match is weak. Only some rows state a clone size, as once, few, many or a class for expanded clones.

TRBV5-4	many	.	TRBJ2-5	TGTGCCAGCAGCCTTTTCGGGGGACCTCAAGAGACCCAGTACTTC	CASSLFGGPQETQYF
TRBV24-1	.	.	TRBJ1-2	TGTGCCACCAGTGATGGGCGGTGGACTAACTATGGCTACACCTTC	CATSDGRWTNYGYTF
TRBV29-1	many	TRBD1	TRBJ2-7	TGCAGCGCCGGACAGGGGCTCTACGAGCAGTACTTC	CSAGQGLYEQYF
TRBV2	.	.	TRBJ1-5	TGTGCCAGCAGCATATACAGGGTTTCAGGTCAGCCCCAGCATTTT	CASSIYRVSGQPQHF
TRBV7-3	.	TRBD1	TRBJ2-7	TGTGCCAGCAGCTTTGGAGGACAGGGGGCAGGACAGTACTTC	CASSFGGQGAGQYF
TRBV5-5	many	TRBD1	TRBJ1-5	TGTGCCAGCAGCTCGGGACAGCCCAATCAGCCCCAGCATTTT	CASSSGQPNQPQHF
TRBV27	.	.	TRBJ2-1	TGTGCCAGCAGTTTATTGTTAGGGGCTCACGAACAGTTCTTC	CASSLLLGAHEQFF
TRBV2	many	.	TRBJ1-1	TGTGCCAGCAGTGAATCGGTCAGAAAAGCTTTCTTT	CASSESVRKAFF
TRBV7-7	.	.	TRBJ2-7	TGTGCTAGCAGCTTGGCTGGGGGAAGAGAGCAGTACTTC	CASSLAGGREQYF
TRBV6-5	.	.	TRBJ2-1	TGTGCCAGCAGTTACTCGTTGAAGGGGAATTCGAGGGAGCAGTTCTTC	CASSYSLKGNSREQFF
TRBV15	.	.	TRBJ1-1	TGTGCCACCAGCAGAGACCAAGGGACGAACACTGAAGCTTTCTTT	CATSRDQGTNTEAFF
TRBV15	.	.	TRBJ2-1	TGTGCCACCAGCGGGAGACAGAACAATGAGCAGTTCTTC	CATSGRQNNEQFF
TRBV6-5	many	.	TRBJ2-5	TGTGCCAGCAGTTACGGGAGGGGGGAGACCCAGTACTTC	CASSYGRGETQYF
TRBV7-9	.	.	TRBJ2-1	TGTGCCAGCAGCCAGGTACCAGCCTCAGGGAATGACCAGTTCTTC	CASSQVPASGNDQFF
TRBV2	.	TRBD1	TRBJ2-3	TGTGCCAGCAGTCCGGACAGGGGTATTTATACGCAGTATTTT	CASSPDRGIYTQYF
TRBV10-3	few	.	TRBJ2-1	TGTGCCATCAGTGAGTCCGGCCCTGAGCCCTACAATGAGCAGTTCTTC	CAISESGPEPYNEQFF